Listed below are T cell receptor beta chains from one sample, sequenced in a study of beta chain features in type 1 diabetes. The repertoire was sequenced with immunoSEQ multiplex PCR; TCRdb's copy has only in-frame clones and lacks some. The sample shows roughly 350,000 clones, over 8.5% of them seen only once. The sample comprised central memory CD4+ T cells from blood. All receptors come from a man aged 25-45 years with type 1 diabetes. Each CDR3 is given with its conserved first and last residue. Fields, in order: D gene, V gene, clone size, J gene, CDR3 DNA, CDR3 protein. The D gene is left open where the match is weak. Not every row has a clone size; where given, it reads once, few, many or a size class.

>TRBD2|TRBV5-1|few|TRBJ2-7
TGCGCCAGCGGCAGCGGGAGGGCCTACGAGCAGTACTTC
CASGSGRAYEQYF
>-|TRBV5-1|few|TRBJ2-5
TGCGCCAGCAGCCCCGAAGGTCGGCAAGAGACCCAGTACTTC
CASSPEGRQETQYF
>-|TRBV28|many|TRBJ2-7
TGTGCCAGCAGTAACCCCGGACCCCTGGACGAGCAGTACTTC
CASSNPGPLDEQYF
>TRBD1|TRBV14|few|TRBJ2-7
TGTGCCAGCAGCCAAGATTGGACAGGGGGCCACGAGCAGTACTTC
CASSQDWTGGHEQYF
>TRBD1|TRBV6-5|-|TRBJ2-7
TGTGCCAGCTTGGACAGGCCTTTCTACGAGCAGTACTTC
CASLDRPFYEQYF
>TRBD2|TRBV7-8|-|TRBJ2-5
TGTGCCAGCAGCCCTAGGACTAGCGGGAGGGTAGAGACCCAGTACTTC
CASSPRTSGRVETQYF
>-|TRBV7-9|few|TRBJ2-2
TGTGCCAGCAGCTTAGGGAGGGGCAACACCGGGGAGCTGTTTTTT
CASSLGRGNTGELFF
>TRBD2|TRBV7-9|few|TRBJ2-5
TGTGCCAGCAGCTTTAGCGGGTTGTTCCACTTC
CASSFSGLFHF
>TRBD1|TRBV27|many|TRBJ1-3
TGTGCCAGCAGGACAGGGTCCACTGGAAACACCATATATTTT
CASRTGSTGNTIYF
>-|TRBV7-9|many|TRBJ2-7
TGTGCCAGCAGCTTAGGTCGGGGAAGCTACGAGCAGTACTTC
CASSLGRGSYEQYF
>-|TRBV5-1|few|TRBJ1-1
TGCGCCAGCAGCTCCGTTTCGGGGGCGAACACTGAAGCTTTCTTT
CASSSVSGANTEAFF
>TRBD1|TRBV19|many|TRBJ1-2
TGTGCCAGTAGTCCCGGACAGGCCGACTATGGCTACACCTTC
CASSPGQADYGYTF
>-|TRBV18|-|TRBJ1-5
TGTGCCAGCTCACCAGGGGAGAGGAATCAGCCCCAGCATTTT
CASSPGERNQPQHF
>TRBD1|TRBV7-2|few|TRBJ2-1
TGTGCCAGCAGCTTAACCGGGACAGGGGCCAATGAGCAGTTCTTC
CASSLTGTGANEQFF
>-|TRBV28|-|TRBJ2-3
TGTGCCAGCAGTTTCTCCGGGACATTGGCGACAGATACGCAGTATTTT
CASSFSGTLATDTQYF
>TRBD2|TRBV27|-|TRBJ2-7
TGTGCCAGCAGCGGAGGGACTAGCGGTGTCGAGCAGTACTTC
CASSGGTSGVEQYF
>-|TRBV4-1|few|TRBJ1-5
TGCGCCAGCAGCCAATCGGGAGGGCCCAATCAGCCCCAGCATTTT
CASSQSGGPNQPQHF
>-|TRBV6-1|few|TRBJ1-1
TGTGCCAGCAGAACAGTCGGCATGAACACTGAAGCTTTCTTT
CASRTVGMNTEAFF
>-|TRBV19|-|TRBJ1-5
TGTGCCAGTAGTATGTCCAGCTATAGCAATCAGCCCCAGCATTTT
CASSMSSYSNQPQHF
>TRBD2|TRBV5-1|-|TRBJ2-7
TGCGCCAGCAGCTTGGTTGGTCTAGCGGGGGATATTAACTACGAGCAGTACTTC
CASSLVGLAGDINYEQYF
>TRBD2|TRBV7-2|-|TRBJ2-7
TGTGCCAGCAGCTGGGGACTAGCGGGAGACTACGAGCAGTACTTC
CASSWGLAGDYEQYF
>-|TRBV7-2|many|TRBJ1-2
TGTGCCAGCAGCCGTGGAGAGGGATCGGGCGGCTACACCTTC
CASSRGEGSGGYTF
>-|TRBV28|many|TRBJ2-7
TGTGCCAGCAGCCCGCCCGGGGCATATTTCGAGCAGTACTTC
CASSPPGAYFEQYF
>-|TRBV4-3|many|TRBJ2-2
TGCGCCAGCAGCCAACAAAACGGGGAGCTGTTTTTT
CASSQQNGELFF
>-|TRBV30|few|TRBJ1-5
TGTGCCTGGAACAGCGCGTATAGCAATCAGCCCCAGCATTTT
CAWNSAYSNQPQHF
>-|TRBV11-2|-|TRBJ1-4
TGTGCCAGCAGCTTAAGGGTTACACCGGCTTCTAATGAAAAACTGTTTTTT
CASSLRVTPASNEKLFF
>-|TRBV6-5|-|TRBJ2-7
TGTGCCAGCTCCCAAAACAGGGTCCTCTACGAGCAGTACTTC
CASSQNRVLYEQYF
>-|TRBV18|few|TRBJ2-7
TGTGCCAGCTCACCCGGGTATGCGGGTGACGAGCAGTACTTC
CASSPGYAGDEQYF
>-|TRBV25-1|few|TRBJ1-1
TGTGCCAGCAGTGGGCCTGGGGGAGCTTTCTTT
CASSGPGGAFF
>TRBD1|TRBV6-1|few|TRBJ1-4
TGTGCCAGCAGTTCTGCCGGACAGGGGGGAGATGAAGTGTTTTTT
CASSSAGQGGDEVFF
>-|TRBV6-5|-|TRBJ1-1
TGTGCCAGCACCCCTCCTGGAGGGGACACTGAAGCTTTCTTT
CASTPPGGDTEAFF